This entry concerns a single TCR beta chain. No antigen is known for it. V trimming: 4 bases; J trimming: 6 bases; junction bases outside the gene matches: 2. Looked up from germline, CDR1 is LNHDA and CDR2 is SQIVND (reference sequence). The CDR3 is 13 amino acids. This specimen belongs to a study of cytomegalovirus exposure and HLA in healthy donors. Study-level background: The 90 to 150 validation repertoires were produced on the same platform as the 670 or so repertoires of the first cohort. This was reported in a later analysis.

Regarding the study as a whole: For cytomegalovirus status, the classifier reportedly gave diagnoses with high specificity and sensitivity. Most TCR sequences showed up rarely, but some public TCRs showed up in many donors. In vitro data verified three CMV-associated chains as specific for CMV antigens.

Sequencing was performed with immunoSEQ multiplex PCR; in TCRdb, only in-frame clones are kept and a portion is missing. The sample lists 86,000 or so clones; around 96% were seen once. Material: PBMCs. This TCR was recovered from a man aged 18 to 35 in good health and CMV-seropositive. The V and J genes are TRBV19 and TRBJ2-2, with 7 bases fitting TRBD2. CDR3 in amino acids: CASSTTSAGELFF. The CDR3 bases are TGTGCCAGTAGTACCACTAGCGCCGGGGAGCTGTTTTTT.